This TCR beta chain stems from a study of control samples from healthy donors and cancer patients. TCRdb's copy holds only in-frame clones and misses some; the assay was immunoSEQ multiplex PCR. The table records roughly 130,000 clones, roughly 92% of them present only once. The V end lost 3 bases, the J end lost 6 bases, and 13 bases lay between the germline ends. The CDR3 is made up of 14 amino acids. Germline CDR1 SGDLS, CDR2 YYNGEE. V and J are TRBV9 and TRBJ1-5; possibly TRBD1 for D (5 bases). The receptor's source is a man in his thirties or forties in good health. The sequenced material came from blood. Here the CDR3 reads CASSEEGNSQPQHF. DNA for the CDR3: TGTGCCAGCAGCGAGGAGGGGAATAGTCAGCCCCAGCATTTT.